Following are 6 T cell receptor beta chains from one sample sequenced in a study of blood T cell repertoires in COVID-19. The protocol was immunoSEQ multiplex PCR, while the TCRdb copy is restricted to in-frame clones and leaves out a portion. The sample lists under 200,000 clones, around 91% occurring once. The specimen was PBMCs or T cells enriched from blood (not recorded which). These receptors all stem from a woman between 18 and 29 years old who had recovered from COVID-19.

The rearrangement joins TRBV7-9 to TRBJ1-4; D unclear. The CDR3 extends over 12 amino acids. V lost 2 bases, J lost 5 bases, and 3 bases lay in between. In germline, CDR1 is SEHNR, CDR2 FQNEAQ (reference sequence). CDR3 region: CASSLRNEKLFF. CDR3 nucleotide sequence: TGTGCCAGCAGCTTACGGAATGAAAAACTGTTTTTT.

This chain uses TRBV28 with TRBJ1-1; the D is unclear. V dropped 3 bases and J dropped 6 bases, with 5 bases sitting between them. The CDR3 runs to 11 residues. CDR1 is MDHEN and CDR2 is SYDVKM in the germline V gene. Here the CDR3 reads CASSFFSEAFF. The CDR3 DNA sequence: TGTGCCAGCAGTTTTTTCTCTGAAGCTTTCTTT.

The chain links TRBV2 to TRBJ2-2, with 14 bases lining up with TRBD2. With V trimmed by 2 bases and J by 5 bases, 1 base remained unmatched. This CDR3 contains 16 residues. Germline loops: CDR1 SNHLY, CDR2 FYNNEI. The CDR3 spells CASSERLAGGTGELFF. The CDR3 nucleotides read TGTGCCAGCAGTGAACGACTAGCGGGAGGGACCGGGGAGCTGTTTTTT.

This chain uses TRBV5-4 with TRBJ2-1; 8 nucleotides agree with TRBD2. After removal of 4 bases from V and 5 bases from J, the junction contained 8 bases not matched to a gene. CDR3 length: 15 residues. The germline V gene has CDR1 SGHNT and CDR2 YYREEE (reference sequence). DNA of the CDR3: TGTGCCAGCAGCCCAACCCGGGGGGGCCACAATGAGCAGTTCTTC. Encoded protein: CASSPTRGGHNEQFF.

The rearrangement joins TRBV7-2 to TRBJ2-7; 7 nucleotides align to TRBD1. The germline V gene encodes CDR1 SGHTA and CDR2 FQGNSA. Trimming took 2 bases from V and 0 from J; bases not matched to a gene: 7. The CDR3 totals 16 residues. The CDR3 DNA sequence: TGTGCCAGCAGCTTATCACCGGGACAGAGCTCCTACGAGCAGTACTTC. Translation: CASSLSPGQSSYEQYF.

The chain's CDR3 is CASSLSDEQFF. CDR3 nucleotide sequence: TGTGCCAGCAGCTTGTCGGATGAGCAGTTCTTC. This chain connects TRBV7-2 to TRBJ2-1; D uncertain. The CDR3 is 11 residues long. V lost 3 bases to trimming and J lost 8 bases, with 5 bases between them. From germline, CDR1 is SGHTA and CDR2 FQGNSA.